This record covers a single T cell receptor beta chain. As yet, its antigen is unknown. This record belongs to a study of regulatory T cells in long-lasting Graves disease. Libraries of TCR beta came from iRepertoire HTBI primers plus Arm-PCR of CDR3 regions. TCRdb redid the calling of the multiplex PCR reads with MiXCR, one entry per CDR3 protein. The data show some 450,000 distinct CDR3 sequences, about 16% seen once. Time point defined: newly diagnosed GD, antithyroid drugs for less than 3 months. Preparation of the TCR library used RNA extracted from PBMCs. Germline CDR1 MNHNS, CDR2 SASEGT. The CDR3 totals 19 residues. Trimming at V came to 4 bases and at J to 1 base, leaving 12 bases not matched to a gene. Findings of the study overall: Fewer public clonotypes were shared by new patients (over 950) than by persistent patients (2,741). Newly diagnosed patients had higher TCR diversity than persistent Graves' patients did.

This sample also appeared in a second study, on T cells in Graves' hyperthyroidism and ophthalmopathy.

The chain recombines TRBV6-1 with TRBJ2-2; 10 nucleotides line up with TRBD1. The sample was peripheral blood mononuclear cells (PBMCs), taken at new diagnosis, from a patient treated with antithyroid drugs. This sequence originates from a woman aged 30 to 39 with Graves disease. CDR3 bases: TGTGCCAGCAGTGGTCGTGGGACAGGGGCCGGTGGGAACACCGGGGAGCTGTTTTTT. This gives the protein CASSGRGTGAGGNTGELFF.